The entry below describes one T cell receptor (beta chain). A second about 7 to 11 cycle PCR used barcoded and J-beta primers. TCRdb independently ran MiXCR on the 5' RACE reads; one entry per CDR3 protein. Among about 1,800,000 distinct CDR3 sequences listed, 28% were seen once. These data originate in a study of blood T cells in healthy people across ages. The germline V gene has CDR1 SEHNR and CDR2 FQNEAQ (reference sequence). The CDR3 totals 17 residues. V lost 5 bases and J lost 0, with 17 bases in between. The source is a woman under 40 in good health. The chain combines TRBV7-9 with TRBJ1-5; D may be TRBD1 (5 bases). The sequencing input was blood. The CDR3 region has the DNA TGTGCCAGCAGCGGGGGAACAGGACCCTATAGCAATCAGCCCCAGCATTTT. As protein: CASSGGTGPYSNQPQHF. The full variable domain, its missing parts supplied by reference TRBV7-9 and TRBJ1-5, is DTGVSQNPRHKITKRGQNVTFRCDPISEHNRLYWYRQTLGQGPEFLTYFQNEAQLEKSRLLSDRFSAERPKGSFSTLEIQRTEQGDSAMYLCASSGGTGPYSNQPQHFGDGTRLSIL.